This T cell receptor (beta chain) was recorded in a study of blood T cell repertoires in COVID-19. TCRdb's copy holds only in-frame clones and misses some; the assay was immunoSEQ multiplex PCR. The table lists some 170,000 clones, roughly 87% of them singletons. Regarding this clone: A read error may produce the germline difference seen at one junction end.

The CDR3 has 14 residues. CDR1 KGHSH and CDR2 LQKENI come from the germline V gene. Input material: peripheral blood. The TCR was taken from a woman aged 55-75 years who had recovered from COVID-19. The chain uses TRBV18 and TRBJ2-3; 8 bases align to TRBD2. The CDR3 is CAGSLAGGPDTQYF. As DNA, the CDR3 is TGTGCCGGCTCACTTGCGGGAGGCCCAGATACGCAGTATTTT.